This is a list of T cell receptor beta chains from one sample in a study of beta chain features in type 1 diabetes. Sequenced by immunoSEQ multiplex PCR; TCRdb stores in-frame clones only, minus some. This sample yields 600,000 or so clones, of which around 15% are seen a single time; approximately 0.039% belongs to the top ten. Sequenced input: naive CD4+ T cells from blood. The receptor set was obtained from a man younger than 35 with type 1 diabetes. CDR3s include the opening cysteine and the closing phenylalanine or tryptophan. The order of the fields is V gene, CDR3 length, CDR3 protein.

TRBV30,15,CAWTPGLVGGTEAFF
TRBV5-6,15,CASSLFAGGSDTQYF
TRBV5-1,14,CASSLTPENTEAFF
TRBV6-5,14,CASCGTGRSNEQFF
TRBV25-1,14,CASSVRGQNSPLHF
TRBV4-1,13,CASSTQGFHEQFF
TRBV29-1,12,CSGDRGATEAFF
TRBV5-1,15,CASSSQGGSTDTQYF
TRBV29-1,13,CSVDSQASNEQFF
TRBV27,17,CASSADGRSSYNSPLHF
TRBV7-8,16,CASSYPGREGTDTQYF
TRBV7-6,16,CASSLLGQVGTDTQYF
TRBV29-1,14,CSVEGQARQETQYF
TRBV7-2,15,CASSYSRGGGSEQFF
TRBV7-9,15,CATATGTSGTDTQYF
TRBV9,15,CASSVEARGVYGYTF
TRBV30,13,CAWSDRIGSEQFF
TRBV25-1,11,CASTGYNEQFF
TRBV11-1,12,CASSFNEETQYF
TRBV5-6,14,CASTGSSQSTEAFF
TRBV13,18,CASSPAPYRGRAKNIQYF
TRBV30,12,CAWSAGGYGYTF